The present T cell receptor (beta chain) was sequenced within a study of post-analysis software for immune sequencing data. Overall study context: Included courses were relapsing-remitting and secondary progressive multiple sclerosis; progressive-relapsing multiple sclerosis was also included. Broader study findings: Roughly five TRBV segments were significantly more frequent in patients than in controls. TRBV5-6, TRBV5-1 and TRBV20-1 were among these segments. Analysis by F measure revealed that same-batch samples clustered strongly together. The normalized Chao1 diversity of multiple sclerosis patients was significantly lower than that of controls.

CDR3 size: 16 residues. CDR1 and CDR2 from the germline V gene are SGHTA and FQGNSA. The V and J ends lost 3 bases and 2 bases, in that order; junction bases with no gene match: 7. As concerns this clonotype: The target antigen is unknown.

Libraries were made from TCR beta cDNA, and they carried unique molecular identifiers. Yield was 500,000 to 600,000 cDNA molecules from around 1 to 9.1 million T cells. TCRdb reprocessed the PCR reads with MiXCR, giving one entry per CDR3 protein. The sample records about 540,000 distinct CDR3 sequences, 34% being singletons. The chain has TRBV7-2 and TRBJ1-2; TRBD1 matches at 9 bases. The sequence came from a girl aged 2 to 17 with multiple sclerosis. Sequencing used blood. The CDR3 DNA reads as TGTGCCAGCAGCTTTATCCGGACAGGGGACAACTATGGCTACACCTTC. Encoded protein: CASSFIRTGDNYGYTF. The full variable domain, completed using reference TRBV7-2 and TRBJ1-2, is GAGVSQSPSNKVTEKGKDVELRCDPISGHTALYWYRQSLGQGLEFLIYFQGNSAPDKSGLPSDRFSAERTGGSVSTLTIQRTQQEDSAVYLCASSFIRTGDNYGYTFGSGTRLTVV.